This TCR beta chain stems from a study of cytomegalovirus exposure and HLA in healthy donors. The CDR3 is 13 amino acids. Looked up from germline, CDR1 is SQVTM and CDR2 is ANQGSEA. V was pared by 1 base and J by 4 bases, with 4 bases of the junction left unmatched. PCR involved 60 Vbeta and 13 Jbeta primers. Method: immunoSEQ multiplex PCR; TCRdb's copy keeps in-frame clones and lacks some. The repertoire holds about 190,000 clones, with almost 80% as singletons. V and J are TRBV29-1 and TRBJ2-7, with TRBD1 matching over 7 bases. This receptor was taken from a young woman in good health and CMV-seronegative. Material for sequencing was PBMCs. CDR3 DNA sequence: TGCAGCGTTGAAGGACAGGGTCTATACGAGCAGTACTTC. Its translation is CSVEGQGLYEQYF.